This entry is about one T cell receptor (beta chain). This sample stems from a study of tumor-infiltrating lymphocytes in primary liver carcinoma. Looked up from germline, CDR1 is MNHNY and CDR2 is SVGAGI (reference sequence). The CDR3 length is 13 residues. The source of the blood RNA was unsorted whole blood, and germline DNA was extracted as well. Using a constant-region primer together with ProtoScript II reverse transcriptase, TCR beta cDNA was made from roughly 520 ng of total RNA. Nested multiplex PCR, run for three rounds with slightly modified ARM-PCR, yielded TCR beta libraries. In the first two PCR rounds, TRBV1-TRBV30 forward primers were paired with a C-beta reverse primer, and each round lasted approximately 10 cycles. MiXCR, applied by TCRdb to the multiplex PCR reads, yields one record per CDR3 protein. The data contain approximately 330,000 distinct CDR3 sequences, approximately 65% of them seen just once; the ten biggest clones take up about 6.5%.

Sequencing used peripheral blood. The chain links TRBV6-6 to TRBJ2-7; D is ambiguous. The receptor's source is a man aged 35 to 55 with primary liver carcinoma and hepatitis B virus infection. The CDR3 is CTSSSVGSYEQYF. The DNA of the CDR3 is TGTACAAGCAGTTCCGTGGGTTCCTACGAGCAGTACTTC.